This passage covers 23 T cell receptor beta chains from one sample sequenced in a study of OX40 agonist ivuxolimab in advanced cancers. Sequenced by immunoSEQ multiplex PCR; TCRdb stores in-frame clones only, minus some. The sample has some 59,000 clones, less than 85% seen once; the top ten hold about 3.5%. The specimen was CD4+ or CD8+ T cells sorted from blood, collected in a trial of the OX40 agonist ivuxolimab. The source is an adult with an advanced solid tumor such as melanoma, head and neck, liver or kidney cancer.

The chain couples TRBV6-1 to TRBJ2-6; 7 nucleotides line up with TRBD1. V lost 6 bases and J lost 3; bases outside the gene matches: 5. This CDR3 is 15 amino acids long. The germline CDR1 and CDR2 sequences are MNHNS and SASEGT. CDR3: CASSETGVGANVLTF. CDR3 nucleotide sequence: TGTGCCAGCAGCGAAACAGGGGTTGGGGCCAACGTCCTGACTTTC.

This chain connects TRBV7-3 to TRBJ2-3, with a weak D call TRBD2 (6 bases). In germline, CDR1 is SGHTA, CDR2 FQGTGA. V was shortened by 2 bases and J by 3 bases, with 9 bases between the two germline ends. This CDR3 spans 14 amino acids. In DNA form, the CDR3 reads TGTGCCAGCAGCTTACTGGGAGGTACAGATACGCAGTATTTT. Its protein is CASSLLGGTDTQYF.

The J gene is TRBJ1-5, the V gene TRBV29-1, with TRBD1 as a possible D gene (5 bases). CDR3 size: 12 residues. V was shortened by 6 bases and J by 2 bases, with 8 bases between the two germline ends. The germline V gene encodes CDR1 SQVTM and CDR2 ANQGSEA. The DNA for the CDR3 is TGCAGCGTGGGGGACGGCAATCAGCCCCAGCATTTT. Protein: CSVGDGNQPQHF.

The CDR3 sequence is CASSRDAFNQPQHF. In DNA, the CDR3 is TGCGCCAGCAGCCGGGACGCTTTTAATCAGCCCCAGCATTTT. V and J are TRBV5-1 and TRBJ1-5, with D perhaps TRBD1 (5 bases). V dropped 4 bases and J dropped 4 bases, with 12 bases sitting between them. Germline values: CDR1 SGHRS, CDR2 YFSETQ. CDR3 size: 14 residues.

The chain is built from TRBV9 and TRBJ1-2; 7 nucleotides align to TRBD1. Trimming cost V 4 bases and J 4 bases; bases outside gene matches: 7. This CDR3 comprises 14 residues. Germline V gene lookup returns CDR1 SGDLS and CDR2 YYNGEE. The DNA for the CDR3 is TGTGCCAGCAGCTTGGCGGGACAGCCCTATGGCTACACCTTC. It is translated as CASSLAGQPYGYTF.

The chain links TRBV7-6 to TRBJ2-3; TRBD1 matches at 8 bases. The germline CDR1 and CDR2 sequences are SGHVS and FNYEAQ. This CDR3 contains 15 residues. V lost 4 bases, J lost 3 bases, and 6 bases stayed unmatched. Here the CDR3 reads CASSSRTGLTDTQYF. The CDR3 DNA is TGTGCCAGCAGCTCTAGGACAGGGTTAACAGATACGCAGTATTTT.

The chain uses TRBV27 and TRBJ1-6, with 9 nucleotides matching TRBD1. The CDR3 contains 15 residues. Germline lookup yields CDR1 MNHEY and CDR2 SMNVEV (reference sequence). The junction had 5 bases not matched to a gene; V was cut back by 3 bases and J by 8 bases. CDR3 DNA sequence: TGTGCCAGCAGTTTCTTAAGACAGGGGGATTCACCCCTCCACTTT. Protein: CASSFLRQGDSPLHF.

V usage is TRBV27 and J usage is TRBJ2-3; D is perhaps TRBD2 (6 bases). Germline CDR1 and CDR2: MNHEY and SMNVEV (reference sequence). Trimming shortened V by 5 bases and J by 5 bases, and 17 bases separated the two germline ends. The CDR3 covers 15 residues. The CDR3 coding sequence is TGTGCCAGCAGTCAGCTATCCCGGGGGAAAGATACGCAGTATTTT. Protein product: CASSQLSRGKDTQYF.

This clone appeared a few times. This sequence joins TRBV29-1 and TRBJ1-5, with D tentatively TRBD1 (5 bases). CDR1 SQVTM and CDR2 ANQGSEA come from the germline V gene. V dropped 4 bases and J dropped 3 bases, with 10 bases sitting between them. The CDR3 extends over 13 amino acids. The CDR3 sequence is CSVADRLNQPQHF. The CDR3 nucleotides read TGCAGCGTTGCAGACAGACTCAATCAGCCCCAGCATTTT. The full variable domain, with the rest looked up from reference TRBV29-1 and TRBJ1-5, is SAVISQKPSRDICQRGTSLTIQCQVDSQVTMMFWYRQQPGQSLTLIATANQGSEATYESGFVIDKFPISRPNLTFSTLTVSNMSPEDSSIYLCSVADRLNQPQHFGDGTRLSIL.

The chain recombines TRBV27 with TRBJ1-2, with 9 bases aligning to TRBD1. This CDR3 has 15 residues. Trimming cost V 6 bases and J 6 bases; bases outside gene matches: 11. Per germline, CDR1 MNHEY and CDR2 SMNVEV (reference sequence). The CDR3 DNA sequence: TGTGCCAGCAGGACGGTGAACAGGGGGCAGGATGGCTACACCTTC. Translation: CASRTVNRGQDGYTF.

This chain connects TRBV19 to TRBJ1-5, with D unclear. The CDR3 runs 14 residues. Germline V gene sequence: CDR1 LNHDA, CDR2 SQIVND (reference sequence). Trimming shortened V by 7 bases and J by 6 bases, and 16 bases separated the two germline ends. DNA for the CDR3: TGTGCCAGTAATCGGGGTGGATTGGGTCAGCCCCAGCATTTT. Translation gives CASNRGGLGQPQHF.

The CDR3 sequence is CASSLVGTGANVLTF. Here the CDR3 DNA reads TGTGCCAGCAGCTTGGTGGGTACTGGGGCCAACGTCCTGACTTTC. This chain joins TRBV5-4 and TRBJ2-6; D gene unclear. Germline V lookup: CDR1 SGHNT, CDR2 YYREEE (reference sequence). Trimming took 0 bases from V and 2 from J, leaving 6 bases between them. This CDR3 is built from 15 residues.

This chain links TRBV11-2 with TRBJ2-1, with D perhaps TRBD1 (6 bases). V gave up 4 bases and J gave up 6 bases, with 13 bases separating them. The germline V gene encodes CDR1 SGHAT and CDR2 FQNNGV. The CDR3 totals 14 residues. The CDR3 loop is CASSWRRDTNEQFF. The CDR3 bases are TGTGCCAGCAGCTGGCGCCGGGACACCAATGAGCAGTTCTTC.

The rearrangement links TRBV9 to TRBJ2-1; D remains ambiguous. This CDR3 has 14 amino acids. CDR1 is SGDLS, CDR2 YYNGEE, per germline. V was cut by 6 bases and J by 3 bases, with 13 bases left in between. Written as DNA, the CDR3 is TGTGCCAGCACCCCGCAGACCCACTACAATGAGCAGTTCTTC. Protein: CASTPQTHYNEQFF.

The chain links TRBV18 to TRBJ2-1; no firm D call. The CDR3 is made up of 12 amino acids. Looked up from germline, CDR1 is KGHSH and CDR2 is LQKENI. Trimming pared 4 bases from V and 7 bases from J, leaving 8 bases between. CDR3 DNA: TGTGCCAGCTCACGCCAAGAAAATGAGCAGTTCTTC. Its protein product is CASSRQENEQFF.

The J gene is TRBJ2-1, the V gene TRBV28; tentative D call: TRBD2 (5 bases). CDR3 length: 13 amino acids. The ends were cut back, 4 bases at V and 15 bases at J, with 19 bases in the middle. Germline V gene lookup returns CDR1 MDHEN and CDR2 SYDVKM. The chain's CDR3 is CASSSSHRNGGFF. The CDR3 coding sequence is TGTGCCAGCAGTTCCTCCCACCGAAATGGAGGGTTCTTC. The full variable domain, completed using reference TRBV28 and TRBJ2-1, is DVKVTQSSRYLVKRTGEKVFLECVQDMDHENMFWYRQDPGLGLRLIYFSYDVKMKEKGDIPEGYSVSREKKERFSLILESASTNQTSMYLCASSSSHRNGGFFGPGTRLTVL.

CDR3: CASTIRGRDGYTF. CDR3 in DNA: TGTGCCAGCACGATACGGGGGAGGGACGGCTACACCTTC. The chain uses TRBV28 and TRBJ1-2; D is perhaps TRBD1 (5 bases). Germline CDR1 is MDHEN and CDR2 is SYDVKM. CDR3 length equals 13 residues. V lost 7 bases and J lost 8, with 17 bases in between.

This chain uses TRBV2 with TRBJ2-1; tentatively, D is TRBD2 (5 bases). The CDR3 loop spans 14 amino acids. Germline CDR1 reads SNHLY; CDR2 reads FYNNEI. Trimming stripped 4 bases from V and 3 bases from J, with 10 bases between. The chain's CDR3 is CASSADYLYNEQFF. The CDR3 DNA reads as TGTGCCAGCAGTGCAGACTACCTCTACAATGAGCAGTTCTTC. Complete variable domain (other parts from reference TRBV2 and TRBJ2-1): EPEVTQTPSHQVTQMGQEVILRCVPISNHLYFYWYRQILGQKVEFLVSFYNNEISEKSEIFDDQFSVERPDGSNFTLKIRSTKLEDSAMYFCASSADYLYNEQFFGPGTRLTVL.

This chain connects TRBV2 to TRBJ2-2; a possible D gene is TRBD1 (5 bases). Trimming shortened V by 5 bases and J by 6 bases, and 10 bases separated the two germline ends. The CDR3 spans 13 residues. Germline CDR1 and CDR2: SNHLY and FYNNEI. In nucleotides, the CDR3 is TGTGCCAGCAGTCAGAACAGGCCCGGGGAGCTGTTTTTT. It yields the protein CASSQNRPGELFF.

Comments on this clone: Within the sample, other DNA sequences also encode this same CDR3. This rearrangement joins TRBV7-9 to TRBJ2-2; 13 bases are a match to TRBD2. This CDR3 has 18 amino acids. The germline CDR1 and CDR2 sequences are SEHNR and FQNEAQ (reference sequence). With V trimmed by 2 bases and J by 3 bases, 6 bases remained unmatched. CDR3 in DNA: TGTGCCAGCAGCTTACGGCGAGGACTAGCGGGAGACACCGGGGAGCTGTTTTTT. This sequence encodes CASSLRRGLAGDTGELFF.

The rearrangement links TRBV5-1 to TRBJ2-3, with 9 bases fitting TRBD2. V shed 1 base, J shed 0 bases, and the junction held 3 bases outside the gene matches. CDR1 and CDR2 from the germline V gene are SGHRS and YFSETQ. The CDR3 extends over 16 amino acids. DNA for the CDR3: TGCGCCAGCAGCTTGAGTACTAGCGGGAGCACAGATACGCAGTATTTT. Amino acid sequence: CASSLSTSGSTDTQYF.

This clone was seen more than once but under ten times. The chain uses TRBV7-2 and TRBJ1-1, with 8 bases identical to TRBD1. The CDR3 is 14 residues long. Trimming took 4 bases from V and 5 from J; bases not matched to a gene: 6. Germline CDR1 is SGHTA and CDR2 is FQGNSA. The CDR3 region has the DNA TGTGCCAGCAGCTCACAGGGGGTTGGAACTGAAGCTTTCTTT. The encoded protein is CASSSQGVGTEAFF.

V gene TRBV10-2 combines with J gene TRBJ2-7; 9 positions match TRBD1. CDR1 is WSHSY, CDR2 SAAADI, per germline. The V gene end was trimmed by 8 bases and the J gene end by 6 bases; junction bases not matched to a gene: 8. This CDR3 is 13 amino acids long. CDR3 coding DNA: TGCGCCAGCGGTCCGGGGACAGGGACCGAGCAGTACTTC. Translating gives CASGPGTGTEQYF.